These 18 T cell receptor beta chains were sequenced from one sample in a study of early T cells in non-severe SARS-CoV-2 infection (dated by TCRdb to about 2021). The library was made by 5' RACE. Sequencing used a NextSeq 500. The public reads were quality trimmed at Q25 with fastp and then assembled into clones with MiXCR by TCRdb, keeping productive beta chains. Rows are unified per CDR3 protein, each entry keeping the most common DNA and genes. The sample has tens of thousands of distinct CDR3 sequences on record, more than 13% of them singletons. 3% of the sample is in the top ten clones. Sequenced: whole blood. Source of these receptors: an adult who was a healthcare worker with PCR-confirmed SARS-CoV-2 infection or an uninfected control (not recorded which).

The table lists this clonotype with a few counts. This chain links TRBV25-1 with TRBJ1-3, with 7 bases identical to TRBD1. From germline, CDR1 is MGHDK and CDR2 SYGVNS. The CDR3 consists of 14 residues. V shed 5 bases and J 2 bases; nucleotides not matched to a gene: 3. In nucleotides, the CDR3 is TGTGCCAGCAGTCTTACAGGGGCTGGAAACACCATATATTTT. Protein sequence: CASSLTGAGNTIYF.

This clonotype was counted at least ten times. The chain uses TRBV20-1 and TRBJ2-7; weak D call: TRBD1 (5 bases). Germline CDR1 and CDR2: DFQATT and SNEGSKA (reference sequence). The V gene lost 2 bases and the J gene lost 0 bases, with 8 bases spanning the gap. CDR3 length equals 13 residues. The CDR3 loop is CSARSRVSYEQYF. CDR3 coding DNA: TGCAGTGCTAGATCCAGGGTCTCCTACGAGCAGTACTTC.

The V call is TRBV27, the J call TRBJ2-1; D may be TRBD1 (5 bases). This CDR3 contains 14 residues. V was shortened by 7 bases and J by 4 bases, with 14 bases between the two germline ends. CDR1 MNHEY and CDR2 SMNVEV come from the germline V gene (reference sequence). The CDR3 spells CASMGLVGYNEQFF. The CDR3 DNA follows: TGTGCCAGCATGGGGCTAGTGGGTTACAATGAGCAGTTCTTC.

This clonotype has a handful of counts. This chain uses TRBV5-4 with TRBJ2-3, with a tentative D call TRBD1 (6 bases). Germline CDR1 is SGHNT and CDR2 is YYREEE (reference sequence). The CDR3 has 17 amino acids. With 4 bases removed from V and 6 bases from J, the gap between germline ends came to 24 bases. The DNA for the CDR3 is TGTGCCAGCAGCGGAACGTGGACATCTCCAGGGGCCGATACGCAGTATTTT. Encoded protein: CASSGTWTSPGADTQYF.

In DNA, the CDR3 is TGTGCTAGTGGGCCCGGGACAGGATATAGCGAGCAGTACTTC. Translating gives CASGPGTGYSEQYF. The J gene is TRBJ2-7, the V gene TRBV12-5, with 8 bases that match TRBD1. The germline CDR1 and CDR2 sequences are LGHNT and FRNRAP. The CDR3 has 14 amino acids. J gave up 6 bases and V 6 bases, and 10 bases lay outside the gene matches.

The genes are TRBV29-1 and TRBJ1-2; D is ambiguous. The CDR3 runs to 12 residues. The germline CDR1 and CDR2 sequences are SQVTM and ANQGSEA. Trimming removed 0 bases at V and 4 bases at J, with 6 bases between. The DNA of the CDR3 is TGCAGCGTTGAAGATACCCCCTATGGCTACACCTTC. Translated, it gives CSVEDTPYGYTF. The complete variable domain, with remaining parts taken from reference TRBV29-1 and TRBJ1-2, reads SAVISQKPSRDICQRGTSLTIQCQVDSQVTMMFWYRQQPGQSLTLIATANQGSEATYESGFVIDKFPISRPNLTFSTLTVSNMSPEDSSIYLCSVEDTPYGYTFGSGTRLTVV.

The rearrangement uses TRBV11-2 and TRBJ2-2, with D hard to call. With 3 bases removed from V and 0 bases from J, the gap between germline ends came to 11 bases. CDR1 and CDR2 from the germline V gene are SGHAT and FQNNGV. This CDR3 region has 16 residues. The CDR3 sequence: CASSLRLGSNTGELFF. The DNA of the CDR3 is TGTGCCAGCAGCTTGAGGTTGGGGTCGAACACCGGGGAGCTGTTTTTT.

CDR3 bases: TGTGCCAGCAGTCCCTTGGAGGGGACAGAGGAGTACCACCATTCACCCCTCCACTTT. Its protein product is CASSPLEGTEEYHHSPLHF. V and J are TRBV6-1 and TRBJ1-6, with TRBD1 matching 7 bases. Germline-derived CDR1 and CDR2 are MNHNS and SASEGT. The CDR3 runs 19 residues. After removal of 5 bases from V and 8 bases from J, the junction contained 21 bases not matched to a gene.

Many counts were recorded for this clonotype. The V and J genes are TRBV11-2 and TRBJ2-5; the match to TRBD2 covers 13 bases. Germline V gene data show CDR1 as SGHAT and CDR2 as FQNNGV. This CDR3 region has 16 residues. The V gene end was trimmed by 5 bases and the J gene end by 5 bases; junction bases not matched to a gene: 8. CDR3 sequence reads: CASSRGLAGEVETQYF. CDR3 coding DNA: TGTGCCAGCAGCCGAGGACTAGCGGGAGAAGTGGAGACCCAGTACTTC.

This clonotype occurred a few times. The chain employs TRBV7-9 and TRBJ2-7; 7 nucleotides agree with TRBD1. With V trimmed by 4 bases and J by 2 bases, 11 bases remained unmatched. The CDR3 extends over 16 amino acids. Germline V gene sequence: CDR1 SEHNR, CDR2 FQNEAQ (reference sequence). The CDR3 bases are TGTGCCAGCAGCTCAGTGCAACCGGGGACAGCCTACGAGCAGTACTTC. This gives the protein CASSSVQPGTAYEQYF.

V gene TRBV7-6 combines with J gene TRBJ2-2, with D tentatively TRBD1 or TRBD2 (6 bases each). Trimming removed 5 bases at V and 4 bases at J, with 17 bases between. The CDR3 consists of 16 residues. Germline lookup yields CDR1 SGHVS and CDR2 FNYEAQ. The chain's CDR3 is CASSPLYGGGTGELFF. The DNA of the CDR3 is TGTGCCAGCAGCCCCCTATACGGGGGCGGCACCGGGGAGCTGTTTTTT. Drawing the rest from reference TRBV7-6 and TRBJ2-2, the complete variable domain is GAGVSQSPRYKVTKRGQDVALRCDPISGHVSLYWYRQALGQGPEFLTYFNYEAQQDKSGLPNDRFSAERPEGSISTLTIQRTEQRDSAMYRCASSPLYGGGTGELFFGEGSRLTVL.

V is TRBV7-3 and J is TRBJ2-5; D is possibly TRBD1 (5 bases). CDR1 and CDR2 (germline): SGHTA, FQGTGA. V lost 5 bases, J lost 4 bases, and 20 bases lay in between. This CDR3 has 16 amino acids. As DNA, the CDR3 is TGTGCCAGCAGCCCCCGCGGCAGGGTAATGGGAGAGACCCAGTACTTC. This translates into CASSPRGRVMGETQYF.

This clonotype turned up a few times. The CDR3 DNA is TGTGCCAGCAGCCAAGGGGTTTCCCAGCCCCAGCATTTT. Amino acid sequence: CASSQGVSQPQHF. This chain links TRBV3-1 with TRBJ1-5; D remains unclear. V was cut by 1 base and J by 7 bases, with 8 bases left in between. Germline V CDR1 and CDR2: LGHDT, YNNKEL (reference sequence). CDR3 length equals 13 residues.

The J gene is TRBJ2-1, the V gene TRBV7-2; 14 bases align to TRBD2. The CDR3 has 18 residues. J lost 4 bases, V lost 5 bases, and 10 bases had no gene match. Germline V gene lookup returns CDR1 SGHTA and CDR2 FQGNSA. The CDR3 DNA reads as TGTGCCAGCAGCCCGAGGACTAGCGGGAGGAGCTGGTACAATGAGCAGTTCTTC. It is translated as CASSPRTSGRSWYNEQFF.

This rearrangement joins TRBV7-9 to TRBJ1-1; perhaps TRBD1 as D (5 bases). This CDR3 region has 15 residues. V lost 6 bases and J 4 bases, leaving 18 bases between the germline ends. CDR1 SEHNR and CDR2 FQNEAQ come from the germline V gene (reference sequence). The CDR3 loop reads CASSSMEGLGTEAFF. The DNA of the CDR3 is TGTGCCAGCAGTTCGATGGAGGGACTTGGCACTGAAGCTTTCTTT.

This clonotype occurred many times. The genes are TRBV7-3 and TRBJ2-1, with a tentative D call TRBD2 (6 bases). Trimming took 2 bases from V and 4 from J, leaving 15 bases between them. The CDR3 sequence is 16 residues long. Germline V gene data show CDR1 as SGHTA and CDR2 as FQGTGA. The CDR3 loop reads CASSLGGTTAYNEQFF. The CDR3 region has the DNA TGTGCCAGCAGCTTAGGGGGGACCACTGCTTACAATGAGCAGTTCTTC. Complete variable domain (other parts from reference TRBV7-3 and TRBJ2-1): GAGVSQTPSNKVTEKGKYVELRCDPISGHTALYWYRQSLGQGPEFLIYFQGTGAADDSGLPNDRFFAVRPEGSVSTLKIQRTERGDSAVYLCASSLGGTTAYNEQFFGPGTRLTVL.

The CDR3 sequence is CASSLGGEKTGELFF. The CDR3 bases are TGTGCCAGCAGCTTAGGAGGGGAAAAAACCGGGGAGCTGTTTTTT. The chain links TRBV7-9 to TRBJ2-2; D assignment may be TRBD1 or TRBD2 (5 bases each). This CDR3 region has 15 residues. The germline V gene has CDR1 SEHNR and CDR2 FQNEAQ (reference sequence). V lost 1 base and J 5 bases, leaving 11 bases between the germline ends.

Many counts were recorded for this clonotype. This sequence joins TRBV9 and TRBJ2-3, with D possibly called TRBD1 or TRBD2 (5 bases each). V was cut by 3 bases and J by 4 bases, with 15 bases left in between. The germline V gene encodes CDR1 SGDLS and CDR2 YYNGEE. This CDR3 region has 15 residues. CDR3 amino acids: CASSGDQFRPDTQYF. Here the CDR3 DNA reads TGTGCCAGCAGCGGGGACCAATTTCGTCCAGATACGCAGTATTTT.